This TCR beta chain derives from a study of Graves' ophthalmopathy and Graves' hyperthyroidism. Researchers took RNA transcripts and amplified TCR beta CDR3 regions from them. A first-round RT-PCR used HTBI primers, followed by a second-round multiplex PCR. Using its own MiXCR run on the multiplex PCR reads, TCRdb lists one record per CDR3 protein. The sample has 350,000 to 400,000 distinct CDR3 sequences; about 16% are singletons. This clonotype was counted at least ten times. Its antigen is currently unknown. Germline CDR1 is SGHVS and CDR2 is FNYEAQ. This CDR3 is built from 18 residues. V dropped 0 bases and J dropped 2; count of bases not matched to a gene: 13. Study-wide results and limits: Distinction of ophthalmopathy from stable hyperthyroidism by a 13-signature model reached 87.88% sensitivity and approximately 80% specificity.

The chain employs TRBV7-6 and TRBJ2-7; 7 bases map to TRBD2. The source of this sequence is a young woman with stable Graves' hyperthyroidism. Sequencing was performed on peripheral blood. CDR3 loop: CASSLAHSRSGVPYEQYF. CDR3 DNA sequence: TGTGCCAGCAGCTTAGCCCATTCCCGGAGCGGGGTCCCCTACGAGCAGTACTTC.